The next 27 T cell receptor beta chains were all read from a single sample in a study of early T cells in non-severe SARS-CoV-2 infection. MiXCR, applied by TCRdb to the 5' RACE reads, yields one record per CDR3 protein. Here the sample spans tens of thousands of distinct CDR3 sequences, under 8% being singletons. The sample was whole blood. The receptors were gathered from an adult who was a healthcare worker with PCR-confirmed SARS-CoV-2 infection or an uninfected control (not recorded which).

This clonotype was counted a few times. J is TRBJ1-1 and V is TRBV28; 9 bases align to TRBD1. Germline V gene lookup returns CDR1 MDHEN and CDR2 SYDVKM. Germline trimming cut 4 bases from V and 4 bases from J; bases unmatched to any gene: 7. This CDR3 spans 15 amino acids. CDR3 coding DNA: TGTGCCAGCAGTTCCGGGACAGGGACGGTCACTGAAGCTTTCTTT. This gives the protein CASSSGTGTVTEAFF.

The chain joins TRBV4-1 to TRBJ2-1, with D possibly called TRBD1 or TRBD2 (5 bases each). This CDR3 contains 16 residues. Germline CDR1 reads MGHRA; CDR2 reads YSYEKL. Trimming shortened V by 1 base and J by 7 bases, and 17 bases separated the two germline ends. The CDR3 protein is CASSQGALGWGNEQFF. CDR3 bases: TGCGCCAGCAGCCAAGGGGCACTCGGGTGGGGGAATGAGCAGTTCTTC.

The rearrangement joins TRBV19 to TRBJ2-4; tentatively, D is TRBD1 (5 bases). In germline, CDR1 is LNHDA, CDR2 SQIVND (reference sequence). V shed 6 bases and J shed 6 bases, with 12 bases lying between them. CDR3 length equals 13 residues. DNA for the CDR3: TGTGCCAGTAGCCCTAGACAGAGAAACATTCAGTACTTC. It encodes CASSPRQRNIQYF.

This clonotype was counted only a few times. The CDR3, as DNA: TGTGCCAGCAGCTTAGCGGGGCAGGTCACTGAAGCTTTCTTT. Translation: CASSLAGQVTEAFF. The V gene is TRBV7-2, the J gene TRBJ1-1, with D possibly TRBD1 on 5 matching bases. Deletions cut 0 bases from V and 4 bases from J, with 9 bases between. Germline CDR1 is SGHTA and CDR2 is FQGNSA. The CDR3 totals 14 residues.

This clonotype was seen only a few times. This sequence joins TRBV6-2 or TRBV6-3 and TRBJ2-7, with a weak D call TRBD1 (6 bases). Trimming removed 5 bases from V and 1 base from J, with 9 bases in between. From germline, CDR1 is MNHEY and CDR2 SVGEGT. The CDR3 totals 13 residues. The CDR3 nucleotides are TGTGCCAGCAGTCCACAGGGTTCCTACGAGCAGTACTTC. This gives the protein CASSPQGSYEQYF.

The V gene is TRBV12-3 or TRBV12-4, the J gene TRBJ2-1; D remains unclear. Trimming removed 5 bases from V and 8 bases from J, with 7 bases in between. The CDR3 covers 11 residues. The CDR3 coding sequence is TGTGCCAGCAGTGCTACGGATGAGCAGTTCTTC. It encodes CASSATDEQFF.

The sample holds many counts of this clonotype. The CDR3 region is CASSQEERSGANVLTF. CDR3 coding DNA: TGCGCCAGCAGCCAAGAAGAGCGCTCTGGGGCCAACGTCCTGACTTTC. The J gene is TRBJ2-6, the V gene TRBV4-1; D gene ambiguous. CDR3 length: 16 amino acids. V lost 0 bases to trimming and J lost 0 bases, with 6 bases between them. Germline values: CDR1 MGHRA, CDR2 YSYEKL.

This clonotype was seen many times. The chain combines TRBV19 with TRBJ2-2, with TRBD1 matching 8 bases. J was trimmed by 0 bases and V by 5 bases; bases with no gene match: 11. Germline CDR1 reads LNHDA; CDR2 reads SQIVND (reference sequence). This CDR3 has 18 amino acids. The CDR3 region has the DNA TGTGCCAGTAGTTCACGACAACGGGACAGGTCGAACACCGGGGAGCTGTTTTTT. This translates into CASSSRQRDRSNTGELFF.

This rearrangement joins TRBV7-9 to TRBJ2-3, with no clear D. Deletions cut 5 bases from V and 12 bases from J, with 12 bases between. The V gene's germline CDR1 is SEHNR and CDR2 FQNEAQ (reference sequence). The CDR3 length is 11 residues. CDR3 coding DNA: TGTGCCAGCAGCCGGATCGGCGCACAGTATTTT. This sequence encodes CASSRIGAQYF.

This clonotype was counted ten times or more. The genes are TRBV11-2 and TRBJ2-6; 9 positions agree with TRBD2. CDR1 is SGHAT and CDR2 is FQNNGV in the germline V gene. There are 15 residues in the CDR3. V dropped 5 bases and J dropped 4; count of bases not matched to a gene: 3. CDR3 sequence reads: CASSNGLAGANVLTF. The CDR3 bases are TGTGCCAGCAGCAATGGACTAGCGGGGGCCAACGTCCTGACTTTC.

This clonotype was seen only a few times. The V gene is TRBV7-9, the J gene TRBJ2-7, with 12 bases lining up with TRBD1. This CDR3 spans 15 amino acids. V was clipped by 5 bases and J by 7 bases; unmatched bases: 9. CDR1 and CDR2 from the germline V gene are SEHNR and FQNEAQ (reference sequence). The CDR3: CASSREGQGAREQYF. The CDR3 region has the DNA TGTGCCAGCAGCCGTGAGGGACAGGGGGCGAGAGAGCAGTACTTC.

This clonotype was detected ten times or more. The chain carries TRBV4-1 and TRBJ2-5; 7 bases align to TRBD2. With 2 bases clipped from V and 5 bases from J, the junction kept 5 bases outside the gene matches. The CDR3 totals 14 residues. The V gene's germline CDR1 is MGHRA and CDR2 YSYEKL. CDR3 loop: CASSQRLALETQYF. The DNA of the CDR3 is TGCGCCAGCAGCCAAAGACTAGCATTGGAGACCCAGTACTTC.

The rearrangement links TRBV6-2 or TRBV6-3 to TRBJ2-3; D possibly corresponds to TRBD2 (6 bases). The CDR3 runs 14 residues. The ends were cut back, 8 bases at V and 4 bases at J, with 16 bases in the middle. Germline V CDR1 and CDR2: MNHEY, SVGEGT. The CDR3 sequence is CASRPRLVADTQYF. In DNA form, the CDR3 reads TGTGCCAGCCGACCTCGACTAGTGGCAGATACGCAGTATTTT.

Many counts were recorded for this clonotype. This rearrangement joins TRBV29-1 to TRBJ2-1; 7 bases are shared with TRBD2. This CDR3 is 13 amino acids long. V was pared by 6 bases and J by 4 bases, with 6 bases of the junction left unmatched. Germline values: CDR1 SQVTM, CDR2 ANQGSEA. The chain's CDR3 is CSVERELYNEQFF. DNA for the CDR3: TGCAGCGTGGAGCGGGAATTGTACAATGAGCAGTTCTTC.

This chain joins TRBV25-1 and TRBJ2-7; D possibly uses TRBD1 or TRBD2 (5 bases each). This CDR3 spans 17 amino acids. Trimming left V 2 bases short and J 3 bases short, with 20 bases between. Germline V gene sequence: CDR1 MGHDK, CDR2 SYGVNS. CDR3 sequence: CASSEGDPGPHVYEQYF. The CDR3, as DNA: TGTGCCAGCAGTGAAGGGGACCCTGGGCCCCACGTCTACGAGCAGTACTTC.

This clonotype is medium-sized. In DNA form, the CDR3 reads TGTGCCATCAGTGAAGATGCGGACTACACCGGGGAGCTGTTTTTT. Protein: CAISEDADYTGELFF. This chain joins TRBV10-3 and TRBJ2-2; D possibly corresponds to TRBD2 (5 bases). This CDR3 region has 15 residues. CDR1 and CDR2 from the germline V gene are ENHRY and SYGVKD. V gave up 3 bases and J gave up 3 bases, with 11 bases separating them.

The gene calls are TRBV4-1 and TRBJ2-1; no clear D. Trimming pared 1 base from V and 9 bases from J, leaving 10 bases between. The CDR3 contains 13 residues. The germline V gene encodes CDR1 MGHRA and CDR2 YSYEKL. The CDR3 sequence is CASSQVSLGEQFF. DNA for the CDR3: TGCGCCAGCAGCCAAGTGAGTTTGGGTGAGCAGTTCTTC.

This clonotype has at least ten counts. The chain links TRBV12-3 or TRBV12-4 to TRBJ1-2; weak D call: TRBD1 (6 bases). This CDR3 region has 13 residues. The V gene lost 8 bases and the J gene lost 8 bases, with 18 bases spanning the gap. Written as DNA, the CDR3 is TGTGCCAGCGAAATCTCTCCGGGGACAGGCTACACCTTC. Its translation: CASEISPGTGYTF.

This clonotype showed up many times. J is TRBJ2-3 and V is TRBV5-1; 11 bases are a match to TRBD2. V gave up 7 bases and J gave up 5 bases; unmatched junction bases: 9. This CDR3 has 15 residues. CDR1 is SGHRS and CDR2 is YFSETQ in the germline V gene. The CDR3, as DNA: TGCGCCAGCCGACTAGCGGGATACGGTGGAGATACGCAGTATTTT. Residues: CASRLAGYGGDTQYF.

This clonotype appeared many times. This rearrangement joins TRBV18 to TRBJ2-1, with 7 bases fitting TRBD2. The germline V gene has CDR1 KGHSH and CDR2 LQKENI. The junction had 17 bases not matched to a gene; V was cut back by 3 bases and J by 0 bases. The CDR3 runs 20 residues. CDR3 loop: CASSPRERGGPLSSYNEQFF. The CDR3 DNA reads TGTGCCAGCTCACCGCGGGAGCGGGGCGGCCCCTTAAGCTCCTACAATGAGCAGTTCTTC.

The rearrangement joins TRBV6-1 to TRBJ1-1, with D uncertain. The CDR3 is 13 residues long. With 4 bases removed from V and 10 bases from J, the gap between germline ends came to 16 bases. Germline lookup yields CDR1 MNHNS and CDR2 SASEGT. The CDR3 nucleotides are TGTGCCAGCAGTGCTCGGACCGGGATACGAGCTTTCTTT. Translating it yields CASSARTGIRAFF.

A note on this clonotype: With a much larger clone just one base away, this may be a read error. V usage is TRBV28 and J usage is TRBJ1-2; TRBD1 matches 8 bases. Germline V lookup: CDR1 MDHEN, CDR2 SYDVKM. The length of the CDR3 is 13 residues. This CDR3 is CVSSGQGHYGYTF. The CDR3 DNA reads TGTGTCAGCAGCGGACAGGGACACTATGGCTACACCTTC.

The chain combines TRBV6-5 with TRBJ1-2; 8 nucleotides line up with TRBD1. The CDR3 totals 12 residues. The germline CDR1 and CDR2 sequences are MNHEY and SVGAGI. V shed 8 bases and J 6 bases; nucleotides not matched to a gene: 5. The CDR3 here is CASSGGFDGYTF. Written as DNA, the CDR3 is TGTGCCAGCTCAGGGGGCTTCGATGGCTACACCTTC.

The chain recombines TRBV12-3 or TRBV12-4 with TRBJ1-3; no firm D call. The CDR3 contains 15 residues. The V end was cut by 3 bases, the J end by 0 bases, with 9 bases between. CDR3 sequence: CASSFGGFSGNTIYF. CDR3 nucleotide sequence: TGTGCCAGCAGTTTCGGAGGTTTCTCTGGAAACACCATATATTTT.

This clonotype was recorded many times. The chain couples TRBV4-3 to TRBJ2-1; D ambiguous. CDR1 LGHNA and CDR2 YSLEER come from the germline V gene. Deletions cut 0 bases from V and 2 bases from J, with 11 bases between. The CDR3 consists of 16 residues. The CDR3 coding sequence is TGCGCCAGCAGCCAAGATTACAGAGATGCCTACAATGAGCAGTTCTTC. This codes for CASSQDYRDAYNEQFF.

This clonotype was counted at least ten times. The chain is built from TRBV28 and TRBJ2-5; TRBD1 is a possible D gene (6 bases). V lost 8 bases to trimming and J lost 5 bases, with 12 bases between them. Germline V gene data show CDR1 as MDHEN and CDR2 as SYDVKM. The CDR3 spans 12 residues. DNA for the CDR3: TGTGCCAGCGCCTCCCAGGGGGAGACCCAGTACTTC. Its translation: CASASQGETQYF.

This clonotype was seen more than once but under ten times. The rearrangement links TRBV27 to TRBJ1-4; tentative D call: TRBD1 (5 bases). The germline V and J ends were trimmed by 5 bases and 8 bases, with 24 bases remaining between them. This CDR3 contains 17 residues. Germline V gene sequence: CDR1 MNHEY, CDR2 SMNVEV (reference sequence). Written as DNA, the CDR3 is TGTGCCAGCAGTCCACGCCCCAACCGGCCCTGGGACGAAAAACTGTTTTTT. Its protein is CASSPRPNRPWDEKLFF.